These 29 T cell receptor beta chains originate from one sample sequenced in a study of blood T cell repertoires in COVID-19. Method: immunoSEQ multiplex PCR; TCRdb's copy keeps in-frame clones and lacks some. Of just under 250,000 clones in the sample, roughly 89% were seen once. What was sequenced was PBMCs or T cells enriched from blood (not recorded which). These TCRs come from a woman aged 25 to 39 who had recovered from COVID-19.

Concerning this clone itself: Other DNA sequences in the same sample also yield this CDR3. The CDR3 sequence is CASSPGTGGNQPQHF. The CDR3 nucleotides are TGTGCCAGCAGCCCAGGGACAGGCGGCAATCAGCCCCAGCATTTT. The chain carries TRBV7-2 and TRBJ1-5; 8 bases align to TRBD1. After removal of 5 bases from V and 2 bases from J, the junction contained 5 bases not matched to a gene. The CDR3 extends over 15 amino acids. CDR1 is SGHTA, CDR2 FQGNSA, per germline.

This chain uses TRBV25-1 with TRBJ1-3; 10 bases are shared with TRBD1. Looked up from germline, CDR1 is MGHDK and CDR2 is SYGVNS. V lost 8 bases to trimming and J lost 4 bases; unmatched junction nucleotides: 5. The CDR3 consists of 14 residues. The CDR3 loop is CASLGQGNGNTIYF. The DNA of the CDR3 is TGTGCCAGCTTGGGACAGGGGAACGGAAACACCATATATTTT.

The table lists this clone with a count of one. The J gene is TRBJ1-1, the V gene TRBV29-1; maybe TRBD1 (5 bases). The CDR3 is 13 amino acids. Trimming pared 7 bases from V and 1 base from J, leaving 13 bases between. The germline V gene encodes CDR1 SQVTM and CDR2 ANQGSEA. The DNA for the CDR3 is TGCAGCGGAAAGGGGCTCGGGAACACTGAAGCTTTCTTT. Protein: CSGKGLGNTEAFF.

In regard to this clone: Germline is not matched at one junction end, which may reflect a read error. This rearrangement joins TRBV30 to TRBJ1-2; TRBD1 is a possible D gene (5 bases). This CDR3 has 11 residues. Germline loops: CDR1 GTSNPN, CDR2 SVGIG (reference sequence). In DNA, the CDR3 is TGTGCTTGGACACAGCCCTATGGCTACACCTTC. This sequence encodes CAWTQPYGYTF. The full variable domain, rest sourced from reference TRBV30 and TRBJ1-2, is SQTIHQWPATLVQPVGSPLSLECTVEGTSNPNLYWYRQAAGRGLQLLFYSVGIGQISSEVPQNLSASRPQDRQFILSSKKLLLSDSGFYLCAWTQPYGYTFGSGTRLTVV.

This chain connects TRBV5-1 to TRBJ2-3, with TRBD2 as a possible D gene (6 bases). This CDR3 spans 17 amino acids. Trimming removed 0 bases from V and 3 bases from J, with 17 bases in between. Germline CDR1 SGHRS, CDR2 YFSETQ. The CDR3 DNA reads TGCGCCAGCAGCTTGGGGATGGGCGGGATGCCGACAGATACGCAGTATTTT. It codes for CASSLGMGGMPTDTQYF.

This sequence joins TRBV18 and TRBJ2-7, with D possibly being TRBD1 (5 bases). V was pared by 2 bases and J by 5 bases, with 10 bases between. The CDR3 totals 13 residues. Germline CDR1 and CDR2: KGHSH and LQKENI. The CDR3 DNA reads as TGTGCCAGCTCACCAACGACAGCTAACGAGCAGTACTTC. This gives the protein CASSPTTANEQYF.

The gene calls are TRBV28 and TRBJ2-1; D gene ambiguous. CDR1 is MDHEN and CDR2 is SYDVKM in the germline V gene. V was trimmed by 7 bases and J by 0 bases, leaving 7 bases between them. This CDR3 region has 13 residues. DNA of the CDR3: TGTGCCAGCACCCCCGGCTCCTACAATGAGCAGTTCTTC. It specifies CASTPGSYNEQFF.

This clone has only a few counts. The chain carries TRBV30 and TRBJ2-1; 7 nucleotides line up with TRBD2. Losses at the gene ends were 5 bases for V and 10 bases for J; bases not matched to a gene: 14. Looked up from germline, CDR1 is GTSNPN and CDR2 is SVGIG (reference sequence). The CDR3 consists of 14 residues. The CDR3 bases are TGTGCCTGGGAAAGACTAGCAGTGTATACGGAGCAGTTCTTC. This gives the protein CAWERLAVYTEQFF.

The CDR3 DNA sequence: TGTGCCAGCAGCCAAGATTTGGCAGGGCGGTTGTCTTTCTTT. This encodes CASSQDLAGRLSFF. V and J are TRBV3-1 (or the pseudogene TRBV3-2) and TRBJ1-1; D may be TRBD1 (5 bases). The germline CDR1 and CDR2 sequences are LGHDT and YNNKEL (reference sequence). The CDR3 runs to 14 residues. Trimming cost V 0 bases and J 12 bases, with 17 bases left between them.

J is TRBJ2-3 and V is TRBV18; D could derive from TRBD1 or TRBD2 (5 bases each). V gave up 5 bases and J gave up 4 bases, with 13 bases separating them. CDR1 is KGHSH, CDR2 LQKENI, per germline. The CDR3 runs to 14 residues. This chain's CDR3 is CASSTRGKADTQYF. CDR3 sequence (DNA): TGTGCCAGCTCAACACGGGGCAAGGCAGATACGCAGTATTTT.

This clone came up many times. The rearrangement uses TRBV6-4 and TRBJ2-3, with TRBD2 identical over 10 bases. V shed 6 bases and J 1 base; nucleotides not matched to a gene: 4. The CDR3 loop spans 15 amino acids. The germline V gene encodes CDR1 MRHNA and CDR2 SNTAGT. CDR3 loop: CASSAGTSGTDTQYF. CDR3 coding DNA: TGTGCCAGCAGCGCTGGGACTAGCGGCACAGATACGCAGTATTTT.

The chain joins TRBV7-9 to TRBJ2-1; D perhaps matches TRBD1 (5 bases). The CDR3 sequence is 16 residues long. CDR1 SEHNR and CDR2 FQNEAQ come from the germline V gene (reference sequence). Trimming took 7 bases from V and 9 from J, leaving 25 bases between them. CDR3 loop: CASTLVGQGPYGEQFF. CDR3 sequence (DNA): TGTGCCAGCACCCTCGTCGGTCAGGGCCCCTACGGTGAGCAGTTCTTC.

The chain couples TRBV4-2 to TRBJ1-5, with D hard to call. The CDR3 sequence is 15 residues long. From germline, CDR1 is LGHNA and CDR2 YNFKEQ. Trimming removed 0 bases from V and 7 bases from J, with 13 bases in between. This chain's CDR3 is CASSQDGSTGQPQHF. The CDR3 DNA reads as TGTGCCAGCAGCCAAGACGGCTCGACCGGGCAGCCCCAGCATTTT.

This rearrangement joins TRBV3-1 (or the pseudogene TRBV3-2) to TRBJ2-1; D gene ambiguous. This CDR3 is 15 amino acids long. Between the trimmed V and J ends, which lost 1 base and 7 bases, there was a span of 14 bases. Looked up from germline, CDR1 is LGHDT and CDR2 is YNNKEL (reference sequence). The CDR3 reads CASSQGVLARNEQFF. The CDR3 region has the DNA TGTGCCAGCAGCCAAGGCGTCCTCGCCCGAAATGAGCAGTTCTTC.

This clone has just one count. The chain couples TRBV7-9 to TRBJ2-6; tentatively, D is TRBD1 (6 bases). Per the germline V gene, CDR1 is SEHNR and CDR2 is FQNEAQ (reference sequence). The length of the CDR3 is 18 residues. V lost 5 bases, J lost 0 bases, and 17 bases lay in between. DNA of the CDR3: TGTGCCAGCAGCCAACCACAGGGTACGCCCTCTGGGGCCAACGTCCTGACTTTC. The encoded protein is CASSQPQGTPSGANVLTF. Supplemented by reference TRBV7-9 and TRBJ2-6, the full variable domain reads DTGVSQNPRHKITKRGQNVTFRCDPISEHNRLYWYRQTLGQGPEFLTYFQNEAQLEKSRLLSDRFSAERPKGSFSTLEIQRTEQGDSAMYLCASSQPQGTPSGANVLTFGAGSRLTVL.

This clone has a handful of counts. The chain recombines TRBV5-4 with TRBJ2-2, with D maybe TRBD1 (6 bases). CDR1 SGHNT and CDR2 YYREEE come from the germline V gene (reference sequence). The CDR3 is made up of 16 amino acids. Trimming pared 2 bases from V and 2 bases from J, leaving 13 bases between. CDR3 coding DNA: TGTGCCAGCAGCTTTTTCCGGGACACAAACACCGGGGAGCTGTTTTTT. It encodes CASSFFRDTNTGELFF. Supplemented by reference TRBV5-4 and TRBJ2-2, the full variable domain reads ETGVTQSPTHLIKTRGQQVTLRCSSQSGHNTVSWYQQALGQGPQFIFQYYREEENGRGNFPPRFSGLQFPNYSSELNVNALELDDSALYLCASSFFRDTNTGELFFGEGSRLTVL.

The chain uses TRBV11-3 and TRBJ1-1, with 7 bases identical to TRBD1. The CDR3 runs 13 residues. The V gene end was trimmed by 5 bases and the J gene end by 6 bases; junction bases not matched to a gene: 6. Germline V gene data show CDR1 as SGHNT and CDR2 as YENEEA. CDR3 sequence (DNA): TGTGCCAGCAGCCTTGGACAGGTCTCTGAAGCTTTCTTT. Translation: CASSLGQVSEAFF. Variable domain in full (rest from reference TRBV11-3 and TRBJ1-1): EAGVVQSPRYKIIEKKQPVAFWCNPISGHNTLYWYLQNLGQGPELLIRYENEEAVDDSQLPKDRFSAERLKGVDSTLKIQPAELGDSAVYLCASSLGQVSEAFFGQGTRLTVV.

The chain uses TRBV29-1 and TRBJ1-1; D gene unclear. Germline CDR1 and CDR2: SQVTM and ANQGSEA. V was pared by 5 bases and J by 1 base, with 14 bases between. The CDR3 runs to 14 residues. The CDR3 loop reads CSVKTSTANTEAFF. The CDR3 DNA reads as TGCAGCGTTAAAACCAGTACAGCGAACACTGAAGCTTTCTTT. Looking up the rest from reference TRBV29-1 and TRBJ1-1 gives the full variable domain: SAVISQKPSRDICQRGTSLTIQCQVDSQVTMMFWYRQQPGQSLTLIATANQGSEATYESGFVIDKFPISRPNLTFSTLTVSNMSPEDSSIYLCSVKTSTANTEAFFGQGTRLTVV.

The CDR3 DNA is TGTGCCAGCAGTGGGACATATAGCAATCAGCCCCAGCATTTT. It encodes CASSGTYSNQPQHF. V and J are TRBV28 and TRBJ1-5; D is possibly TRBD1 (6 bases). This CDR3 contains 14 residues. Per the germline V gene, CDR1 is MDHEN and CDR2 is SYDVKM. V lost 5 bases and J lost 0, with 8 bases in between.

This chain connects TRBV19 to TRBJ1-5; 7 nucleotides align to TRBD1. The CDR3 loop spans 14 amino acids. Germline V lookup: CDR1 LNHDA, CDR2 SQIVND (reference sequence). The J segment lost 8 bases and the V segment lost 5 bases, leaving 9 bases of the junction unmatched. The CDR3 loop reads CASSLQGEGEPQHF. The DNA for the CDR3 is TGTGCCAGTAGTCTTCAGGGGGAAGGGGAGCCCCAGCATTTT.

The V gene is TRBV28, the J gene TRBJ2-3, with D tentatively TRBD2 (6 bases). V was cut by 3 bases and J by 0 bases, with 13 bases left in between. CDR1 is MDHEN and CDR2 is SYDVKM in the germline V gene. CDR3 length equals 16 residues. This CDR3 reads CASSFVRGMSTDTQYF. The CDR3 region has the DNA TGTGCCAGCAGTTTTGTACGCGGGATGAGCACAGATACGCAGTATTTT.

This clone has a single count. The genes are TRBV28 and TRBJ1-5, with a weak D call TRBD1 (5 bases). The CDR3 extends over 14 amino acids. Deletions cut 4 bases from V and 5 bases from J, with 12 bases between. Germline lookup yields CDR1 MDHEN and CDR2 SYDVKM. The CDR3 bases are TGTGCCAGCAGTTGGGGGGACGATTATCAGCCCCAGCATTTT. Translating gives CASSWGDDYQPQHF.

The CDR3: CARSLAGTSGVSSYEQYF. The DNA of the CDR3 is TGTGCCAGAAGCTTGGCCGGGACTAGCGGGGTGAGCTCCTACGAGCAGTACTTC. The chain combines TRBV5-3 with TRBJ2-7; 13 bases agree with TRBD2. TRBV5-3 is known as an ORF, though its function is uncertain. Trimming cost V 0 bases and J 0 bases; bases outside gene matches: 6. The CDR3 sequence is 18 residues long.

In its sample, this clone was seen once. CDR3 DNA: TGTGCCTGGAGTGTACATAGGGGAAATCAGCCCCAGCATTTT. This encodes CAWSVHRGNQPQHF. V is TRBV30 and J is TRBJ1-5; a possible D gene is TRBD1 (5 bases). V was pared by 0 bases and J by 4 bases, with 10 bases between. Per germline, CDR1 GTSNPN and CDR2 SVGIG (reference sequence). This CDR3 has 14 residues.

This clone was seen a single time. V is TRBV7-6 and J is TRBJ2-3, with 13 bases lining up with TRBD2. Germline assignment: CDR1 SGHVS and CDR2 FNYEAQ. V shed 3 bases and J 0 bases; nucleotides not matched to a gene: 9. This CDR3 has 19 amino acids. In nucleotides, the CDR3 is TGTGCCAGCAGCTTGGGACTAGCGGGGCCCTCGAGAAGCACAGATACGCAGTATTTT. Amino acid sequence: CASSLGLAGPSRSTDTQYF. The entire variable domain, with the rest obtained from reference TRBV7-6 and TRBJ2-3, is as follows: GAGVSQSPRYKVTKRGQDVALRCDPISGHVSLYWYRQALGQGPEFLTYFNYEAQQDKSGLPNDRFSAERPEGSISTLTIQRTEQRDSAMYRCASSLGLAGPSRSTDTQYFGPGTRLTVL.

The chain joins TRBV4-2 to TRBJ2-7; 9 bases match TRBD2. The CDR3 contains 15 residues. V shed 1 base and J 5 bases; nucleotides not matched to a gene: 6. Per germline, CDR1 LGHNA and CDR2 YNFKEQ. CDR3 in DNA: TGTGCCAGCAGCCAAGGGGCTAGCGGGATGAACGAGCAGTACTTC. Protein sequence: CASSQGASGMNEQYF.

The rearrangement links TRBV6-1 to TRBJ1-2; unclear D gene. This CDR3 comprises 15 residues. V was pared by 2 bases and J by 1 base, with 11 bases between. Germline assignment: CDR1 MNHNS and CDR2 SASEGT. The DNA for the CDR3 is TGTGCCAGCAGTGAAAACCAGTTCGTTAACTATGGCTACACCTTC. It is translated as CASSENQFVNYGYTF.

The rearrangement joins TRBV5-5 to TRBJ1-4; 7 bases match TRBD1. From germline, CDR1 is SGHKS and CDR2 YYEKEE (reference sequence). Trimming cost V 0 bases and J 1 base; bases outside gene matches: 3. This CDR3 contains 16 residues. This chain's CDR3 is CASSLGQGRTNEKLFF. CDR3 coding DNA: TGTGCCAGCAGCTTGGGACAGGGAAGAACTAATGAAAAACTGTTTTTT.

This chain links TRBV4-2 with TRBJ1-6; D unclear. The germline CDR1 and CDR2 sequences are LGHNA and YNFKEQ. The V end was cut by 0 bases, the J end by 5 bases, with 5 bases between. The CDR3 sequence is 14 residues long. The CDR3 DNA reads TGTGCCAGCAGCCAAGAACAGAATAATTCACCCCTCCACTTT. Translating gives CASSQEQNNSPLHF.